A single TCR beta chain is shown here with its context. The data were taken from a study of blood T cell repertoires in COVID-19. Per the germline V gene, CDR1 is SNHLY and CDR2 is FYNNEI. Trimming removed 6 bases at V and 0 bases at J, with 11 bases between. The CDR3 extends over 14 amino acids. Here immunoSEQ multiplex PCR was the method, and the copy in TCRdb shows in-frame clones only, minus some. The table lists hundreds of thousands of clones, roughly 85% of them singletons, with approximately 7.5% in the top ten. The source is a human donor in a cohort sampled during active COVID-19. The chain employs TRBV2 and TRBJ1-1; weak D call: TRBD1 (5 bases). The specimen was peripheral blood. CDR3 amino acids: CASRTTVMNTEAFF. For the CDR3, the DNA is TGTGCCAGCAGGACGACAGTCATGAACACTGAAGCTTTCTTT.